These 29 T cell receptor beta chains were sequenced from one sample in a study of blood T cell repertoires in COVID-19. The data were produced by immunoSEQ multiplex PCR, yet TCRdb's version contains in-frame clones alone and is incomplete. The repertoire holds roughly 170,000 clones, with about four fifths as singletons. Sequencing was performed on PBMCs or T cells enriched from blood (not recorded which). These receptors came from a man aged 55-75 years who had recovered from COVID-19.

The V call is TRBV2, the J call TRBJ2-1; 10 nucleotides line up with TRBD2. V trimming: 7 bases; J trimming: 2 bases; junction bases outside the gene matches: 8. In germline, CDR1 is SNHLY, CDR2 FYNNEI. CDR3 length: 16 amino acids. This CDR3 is CASKLNGLAAYNEQFF. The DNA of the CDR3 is TGTGCCAGCAAACTAAATGGACTAGCGGCCTACAATGAGCAGTTCTTC.

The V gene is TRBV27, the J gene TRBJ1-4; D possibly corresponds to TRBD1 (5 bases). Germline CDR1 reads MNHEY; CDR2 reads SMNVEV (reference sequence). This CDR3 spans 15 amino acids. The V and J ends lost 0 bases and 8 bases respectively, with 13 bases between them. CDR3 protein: CASSLSGLGDEKLFF. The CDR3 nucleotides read TGTGCCAGCAGTTTATCGGGACTAGGGGACGAAAAACTGTTTTTT.

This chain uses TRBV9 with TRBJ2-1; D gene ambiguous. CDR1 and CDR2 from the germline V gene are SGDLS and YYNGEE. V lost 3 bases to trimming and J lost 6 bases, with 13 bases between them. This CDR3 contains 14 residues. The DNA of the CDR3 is TGTGCCAGCAGCGGTTCTCCCACCAGCAATGAGCAGTTCTTC. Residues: CASSGSPTSNEQFF.

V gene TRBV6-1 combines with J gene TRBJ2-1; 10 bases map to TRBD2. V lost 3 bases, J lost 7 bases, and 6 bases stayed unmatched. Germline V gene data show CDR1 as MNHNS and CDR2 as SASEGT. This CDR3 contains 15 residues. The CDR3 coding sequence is TGTGCCAGCAGTGATAGTCTAGCGGGAGTTAATGAGCAGTTCTTC. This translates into CASSDSLAGVNEQFF.

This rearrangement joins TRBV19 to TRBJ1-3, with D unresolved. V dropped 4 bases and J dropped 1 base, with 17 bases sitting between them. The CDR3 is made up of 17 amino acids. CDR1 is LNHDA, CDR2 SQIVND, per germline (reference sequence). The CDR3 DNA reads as TGTGCCAGTAGTACGGGATCAACACGTCCTTCTGGAAACACCATATATTTT. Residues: CASSTGSTRPSGNTIYF.

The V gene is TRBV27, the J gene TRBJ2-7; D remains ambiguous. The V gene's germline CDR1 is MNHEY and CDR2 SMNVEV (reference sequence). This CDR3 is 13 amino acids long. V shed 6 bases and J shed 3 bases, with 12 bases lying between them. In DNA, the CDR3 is TGTGCCAGCAGGGTCCCCCGGGTCTACGAGCAGTACTTC. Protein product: CASRVPRVYEQYF.

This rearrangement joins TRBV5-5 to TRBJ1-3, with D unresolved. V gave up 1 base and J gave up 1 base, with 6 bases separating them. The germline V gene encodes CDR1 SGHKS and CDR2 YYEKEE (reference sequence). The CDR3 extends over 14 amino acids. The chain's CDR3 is CASSLTDSGNTIYF. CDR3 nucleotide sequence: TGTGCCAGCAGCTTGACAGATTCTGGAAACACCATATATTTT.

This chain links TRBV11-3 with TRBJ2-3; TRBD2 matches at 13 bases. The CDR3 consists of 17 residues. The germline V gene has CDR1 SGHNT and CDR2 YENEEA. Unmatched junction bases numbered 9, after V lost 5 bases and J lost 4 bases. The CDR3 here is CASSPGLAGEGADTQYF. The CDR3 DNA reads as TGTGCCAGCAGCCCCGGACTAGCGGGAGAGGGGGCAGATACGCAGTATTTT.

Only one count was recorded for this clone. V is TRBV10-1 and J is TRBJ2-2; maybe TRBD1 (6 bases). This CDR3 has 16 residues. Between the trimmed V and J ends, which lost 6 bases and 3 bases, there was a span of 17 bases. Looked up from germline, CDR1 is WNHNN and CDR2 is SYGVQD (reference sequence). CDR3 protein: CASRPNREADTGELFF. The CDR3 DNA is TGCGCCAGCAGACCAAACAGGGAAGCGGACACCGGGGAGCTGTTTTTT.

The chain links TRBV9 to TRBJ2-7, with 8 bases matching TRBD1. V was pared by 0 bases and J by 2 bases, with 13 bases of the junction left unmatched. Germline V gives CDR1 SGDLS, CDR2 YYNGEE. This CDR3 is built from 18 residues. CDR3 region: CASSVGTGTRSPPYEQYF. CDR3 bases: TGTGCCAGCAGCGTAGGGACAGGGACCCGATCCCCTCCCTACGAGCAGTACTTC. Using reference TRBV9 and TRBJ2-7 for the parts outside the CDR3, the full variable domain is DSGVTQTPKHLITATGQRVTLRCSPRSGDLSVYWYQQSLDQGLQFLIQYYNGEERAKGNILERFSAQQFPDLHSELNLSSLELGDSALYFCASSVGTGTRSPPYEQYFGPGTRLTVT.

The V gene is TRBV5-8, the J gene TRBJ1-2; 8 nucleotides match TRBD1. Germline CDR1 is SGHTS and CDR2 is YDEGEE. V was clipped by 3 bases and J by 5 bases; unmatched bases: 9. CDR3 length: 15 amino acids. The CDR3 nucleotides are TGTGCCAGCAGCTCGGCAGGGGGCGTTGGGTATGGCTACACCTTC. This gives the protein CASSSAGGVGYGYTF.

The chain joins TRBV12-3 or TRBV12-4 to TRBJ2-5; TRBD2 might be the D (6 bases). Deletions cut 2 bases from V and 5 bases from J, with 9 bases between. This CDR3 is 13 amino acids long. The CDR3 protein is CASSLSGRETQYF. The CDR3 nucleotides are TGTGCCAGCAGTTTATCTGGGAGGGAGACCCAGTACTTC.

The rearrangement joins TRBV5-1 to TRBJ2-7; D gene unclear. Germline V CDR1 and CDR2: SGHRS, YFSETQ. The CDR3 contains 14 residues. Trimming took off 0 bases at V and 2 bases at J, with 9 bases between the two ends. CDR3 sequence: CASSLAPAAYEQYF. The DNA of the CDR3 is TGCGCCAGCAGCTTGGCCCCGGCGGCCTACGAGCAGTACTTC.

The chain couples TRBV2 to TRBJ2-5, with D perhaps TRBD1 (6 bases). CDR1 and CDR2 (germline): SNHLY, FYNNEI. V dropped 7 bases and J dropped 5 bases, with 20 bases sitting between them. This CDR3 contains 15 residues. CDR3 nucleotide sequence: TGTGCCAGCATTCGTCCGGGACATGGAGCGGAGACCCAGTACTTC. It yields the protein CASIRPGHGAETQYF.

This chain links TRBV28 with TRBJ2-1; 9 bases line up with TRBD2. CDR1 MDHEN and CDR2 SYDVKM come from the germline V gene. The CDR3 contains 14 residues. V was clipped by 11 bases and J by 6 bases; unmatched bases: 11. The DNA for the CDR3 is TGTGCCGCAAAAGAGACTAGCGGACGCAATGAGCAGTTCTTC. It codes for CAAKETSGRNEQFF.

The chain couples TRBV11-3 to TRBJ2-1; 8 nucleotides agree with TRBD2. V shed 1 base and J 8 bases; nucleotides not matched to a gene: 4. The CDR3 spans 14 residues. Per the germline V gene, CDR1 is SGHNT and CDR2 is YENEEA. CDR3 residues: CASSLAGGGHEQFF. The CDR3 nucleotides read TGTGCCAGCAGCTTAGCCGGCGGGGGGCATGAGCAGTTCTTC.

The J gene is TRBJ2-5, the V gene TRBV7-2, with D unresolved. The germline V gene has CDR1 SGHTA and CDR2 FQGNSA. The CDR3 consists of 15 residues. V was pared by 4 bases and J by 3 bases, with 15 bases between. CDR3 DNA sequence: TGTGCCAGCAGCTCCAGGCCGGCGTTAGAAGAGACCCAGTACTTC. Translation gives CASSSRPALEETQYF.

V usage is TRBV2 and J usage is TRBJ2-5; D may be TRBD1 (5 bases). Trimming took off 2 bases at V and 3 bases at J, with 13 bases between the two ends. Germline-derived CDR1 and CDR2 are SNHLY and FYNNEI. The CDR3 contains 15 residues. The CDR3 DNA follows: TGTGCCAGCAGTGAAAGGGGCGACAAAAAAGAGACCCAGTACTTC. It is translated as CASSERGDKKETQYF.

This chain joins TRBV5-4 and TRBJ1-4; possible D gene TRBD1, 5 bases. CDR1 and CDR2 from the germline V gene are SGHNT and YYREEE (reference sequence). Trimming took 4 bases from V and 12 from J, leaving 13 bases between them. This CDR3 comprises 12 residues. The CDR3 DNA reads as TGTGCCAGCAGCCTGGTCGGGGGGGAACTGTTTTTT. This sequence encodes CASSLVGGELFF. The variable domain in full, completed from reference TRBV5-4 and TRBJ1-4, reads ETGVTQSPTHLIKTRGQQVTLRCSSQSGHNTVSWYQQALGQGPQFIFQYYREEENGRGNFPPRFSGLQFPNYSSELNVNALELDDSALYLCASSLVGGELFFGSGTQLSVL.

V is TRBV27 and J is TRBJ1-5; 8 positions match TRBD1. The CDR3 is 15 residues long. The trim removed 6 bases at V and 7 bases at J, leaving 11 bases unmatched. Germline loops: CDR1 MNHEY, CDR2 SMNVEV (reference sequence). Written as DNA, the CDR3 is TGTGCCAGCAGCCCGACAGGGGTGGAGGTCCAGCCCCAGCATTTT. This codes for CASSPTGVEVQPQHF.

CDR3 DNA: TGTGCCGGTAGACTAGCGGGGTTCGATGAGCAGTTCTTC. Amino acid sequence: CAGRLAGFDEQFF. The J gene is TRBJ2-1, the V gene TRBV6-5; 11 bases align to TRBD2. CDR3 size: 13 residues. CDR1 and CDR2 from the germline V gene are MNHEY and SVGAGI. J was trimmed by 8 bases and V by 11 bases; bases with no gene match: 8.

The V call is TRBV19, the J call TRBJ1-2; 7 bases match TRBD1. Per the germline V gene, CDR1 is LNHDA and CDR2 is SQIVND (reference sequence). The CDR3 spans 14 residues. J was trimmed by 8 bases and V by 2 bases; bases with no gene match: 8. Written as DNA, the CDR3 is TGTGCCAGTAGTATATCCCGGACAGGTGGGGGCTACACCTTC. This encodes CASSISRTGGGYTF. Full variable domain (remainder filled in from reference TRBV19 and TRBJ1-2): DGGITQSPKYLFRKEGQNVTLSCEQNLNHDAMYWYRQDPGQGLRLIYYSQIVNDFQKGDIAEGYSVSREKKESFPLTVTSAQKNPTAFYLCASSISRTGGGYTFGSGTRLTVV.

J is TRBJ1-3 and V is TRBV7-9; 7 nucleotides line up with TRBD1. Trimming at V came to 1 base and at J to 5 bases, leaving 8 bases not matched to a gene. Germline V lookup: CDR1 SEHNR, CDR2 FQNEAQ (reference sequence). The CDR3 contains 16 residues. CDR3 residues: CASSLGRQGLRNTIYF. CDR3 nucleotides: TGTGCCAGCAGCTTAGGCCGACAGGGTTTACGAAACACCATATATTTT.

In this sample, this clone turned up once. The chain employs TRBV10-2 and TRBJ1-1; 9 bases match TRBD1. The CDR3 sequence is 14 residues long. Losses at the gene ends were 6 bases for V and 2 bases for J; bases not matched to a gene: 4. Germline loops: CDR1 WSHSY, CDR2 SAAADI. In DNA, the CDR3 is TGCGCCAGCAGCCGGGACAGGGCCAACACTGAAGCTTTCTTT. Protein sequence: CASSRDRANTEAFF.

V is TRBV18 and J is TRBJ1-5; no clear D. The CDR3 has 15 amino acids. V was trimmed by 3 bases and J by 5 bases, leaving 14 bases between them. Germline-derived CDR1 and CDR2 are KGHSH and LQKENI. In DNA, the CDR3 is TGTGCCAGCTCACCGGAGACGCGGAGAGATCAGCCCCAGCATTTT. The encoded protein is CASSPETRRDQPQHF.

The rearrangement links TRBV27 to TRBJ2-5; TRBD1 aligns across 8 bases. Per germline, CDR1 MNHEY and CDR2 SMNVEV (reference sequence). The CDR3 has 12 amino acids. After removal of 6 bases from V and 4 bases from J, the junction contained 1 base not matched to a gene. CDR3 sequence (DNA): TGTGCCAGCAGCACAGGGGGAGAGACCCAGTACTTC. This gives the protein CASSTGGETQYF.

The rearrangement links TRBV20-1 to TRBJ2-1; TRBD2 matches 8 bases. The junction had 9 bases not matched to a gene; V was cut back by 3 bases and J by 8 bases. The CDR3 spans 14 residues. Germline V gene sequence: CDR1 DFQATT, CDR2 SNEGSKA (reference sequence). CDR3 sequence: CSASPSGSFHEQFF. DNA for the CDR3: TGCAGTGCTAGTCCCAGCGGGAGTTTCCATGAGCAGTTCTTC.

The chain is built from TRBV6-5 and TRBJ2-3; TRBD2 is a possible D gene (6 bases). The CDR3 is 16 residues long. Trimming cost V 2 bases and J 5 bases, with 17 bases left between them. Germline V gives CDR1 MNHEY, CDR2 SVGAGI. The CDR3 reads CASSYAIGPGGDTQYF. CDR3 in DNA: TGTGCCAGCAGTTACGCCATAGGCCCCGGGGGAGATACGCAGTATTTT.

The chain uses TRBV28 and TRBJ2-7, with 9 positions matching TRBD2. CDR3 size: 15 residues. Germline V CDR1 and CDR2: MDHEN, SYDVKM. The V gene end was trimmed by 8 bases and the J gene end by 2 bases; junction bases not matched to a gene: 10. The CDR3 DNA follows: TGTGCCAGCTCGTCAGCGGGACTAGCTGCCTACGAGCAGTACTTC. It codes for CASSSAGLAAYEQYF.